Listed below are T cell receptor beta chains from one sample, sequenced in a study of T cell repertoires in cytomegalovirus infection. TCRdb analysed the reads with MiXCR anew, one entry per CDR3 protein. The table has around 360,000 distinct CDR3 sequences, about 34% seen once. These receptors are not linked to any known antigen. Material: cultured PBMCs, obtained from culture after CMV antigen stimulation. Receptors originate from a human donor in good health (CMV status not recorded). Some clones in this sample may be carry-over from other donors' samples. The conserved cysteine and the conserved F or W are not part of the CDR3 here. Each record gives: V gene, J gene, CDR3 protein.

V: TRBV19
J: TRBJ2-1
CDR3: ASSIDGSPSYNEQF

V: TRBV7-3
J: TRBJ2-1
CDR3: ASSLTDQGRTWNEQF

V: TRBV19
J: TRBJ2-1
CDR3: ASTPSGFWRVF

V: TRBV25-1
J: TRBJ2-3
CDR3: ASSEYRGTGTDTQY

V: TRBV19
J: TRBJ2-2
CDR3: ASSASGRGTGELF

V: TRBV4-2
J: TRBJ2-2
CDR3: ASSQDFGLAANTGELF

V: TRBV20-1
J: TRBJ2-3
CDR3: SASLGSLTDTQY

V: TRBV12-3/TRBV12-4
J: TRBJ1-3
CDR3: ASSLLPVTIY

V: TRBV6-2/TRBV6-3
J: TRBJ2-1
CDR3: ASSSPQRSSYNEQF

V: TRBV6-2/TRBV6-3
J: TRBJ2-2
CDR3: ASKSSGQRNTGELF

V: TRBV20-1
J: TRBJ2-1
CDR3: SARDQASGSNEQF

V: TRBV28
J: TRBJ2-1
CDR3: ASSLRGAGDEQF

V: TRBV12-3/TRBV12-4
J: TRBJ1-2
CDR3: ASSLRSHRGVYGYT

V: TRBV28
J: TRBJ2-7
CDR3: ASSSHYEQY

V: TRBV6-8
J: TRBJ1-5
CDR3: ASSVGLTALSNQPQH

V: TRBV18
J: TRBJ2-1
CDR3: ASSAPGQSYNEQF

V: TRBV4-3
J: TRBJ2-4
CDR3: ASSATSNGIQNIQY

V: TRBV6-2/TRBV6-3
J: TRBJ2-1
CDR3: ASRPDRYNEQF

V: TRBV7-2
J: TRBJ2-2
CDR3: ASSFQANTGELF

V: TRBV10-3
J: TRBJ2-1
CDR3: AIRGLADNEQF

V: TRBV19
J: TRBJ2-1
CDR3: ASSATSGSNNEQF

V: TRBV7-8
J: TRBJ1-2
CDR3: ASSLLRDGYT

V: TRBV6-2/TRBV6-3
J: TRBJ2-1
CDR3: ASSTRVGSGAQYNEQF

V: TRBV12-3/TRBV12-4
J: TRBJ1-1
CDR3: ASNTLGNTEAF

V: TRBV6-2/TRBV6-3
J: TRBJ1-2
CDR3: ASSYPPFEPNYGYT

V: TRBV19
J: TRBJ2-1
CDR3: ASSIGDRAYNEQF

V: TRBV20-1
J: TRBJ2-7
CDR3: SAKNPGTFSYEQY

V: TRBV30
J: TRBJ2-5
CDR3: AYKQETQY